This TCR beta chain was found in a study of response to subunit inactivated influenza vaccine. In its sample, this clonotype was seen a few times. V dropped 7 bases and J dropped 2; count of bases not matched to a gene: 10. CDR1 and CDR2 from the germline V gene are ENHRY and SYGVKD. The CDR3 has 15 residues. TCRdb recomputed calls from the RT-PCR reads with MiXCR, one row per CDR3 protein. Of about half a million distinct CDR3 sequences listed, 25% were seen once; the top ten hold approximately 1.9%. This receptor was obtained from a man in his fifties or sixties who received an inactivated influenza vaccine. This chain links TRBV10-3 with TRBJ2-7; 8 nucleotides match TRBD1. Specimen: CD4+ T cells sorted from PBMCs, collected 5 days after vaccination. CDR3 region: CAIKTLDRAPYEQYF. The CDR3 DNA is TGTGCCATCAAAACCCTGGACAGGGCACCCTACGAGCAGTACTTC.